These T cell receptor beta chains were read from a single sample in a study of blood T cell repertoires in COVID-19. TCRdb's table, derived via immunoSEQ multiplex PCR, lists solely in-frame clones and lacks some. The sample includes some 350,000 clones, about 89% of them seen just once. The sample was PBMCs or T cells enriched from blood (not recorded which). The receptors here all came from a woman in her twenties or thirties who had recovered from COVID-19. Each CDR3 is given with its conserved first and last residue. A D gene is named only where the DNA matches it firmly. Only part of the rows carry a size: once, few, many, or a class if the clone is expanded.

cdr3_aa	cdr3_nt	d_call	j_call	v_call	clone_size
CAISRTGWNGELFF	TGTGCCATCAGCCGAACAGGGTGGAACGGGGAGCTGTTTTTT	NA	TRBJ2-2	TRBV10-3	NA
CASSEKRAYNTEAFF	TGTGCCAGCAGTGAAAAGAGGGCATATAACACTGAAGCTTTCTTT	NA	TRBJ1-1	TRBV6-1	NA
CASSPGLSSYNSPLHF	TGTGCCAGCAGCCCAGGACTGAGCTCCTATAATTCACCCCTCCACTTT	NA	TRBJ1-6	TRBV7-6	NA
CASVGAGNTIYF	TGTGCCAGCGTGGGGGCGGGAAACACCATATATTTT	NA	TRBJ1-3	TRBV6-5	NA
CASSRQGPYEQYF	TGTGCCAGCAGCAGACAGGGACCCTACGAGCAGTACTTC	TRBD1	TRBJ2-7	TRBV6-5	NA
CASITGTNEQYF	TGTGCCAGCATAACGGGGACTAACGAGCAGTACTTC	TRBD2	TRBJ2-7	TRBV28	NA
CAWSGQGSQPQHF	TGTGCCTGGAGTGGGCAGGGCAGCCAGCCCCAGCATTTT	NA	TRBJ1-5	TRBV30	few
CASSYSETGAGSPLHF	TGTGCCAGCAGTTACTCCGAGACAGGGGCTGGTTCACCCCTCCACTTT	TRBD1	TRBJ1-6	TRBV6-6	NA
CASSEAPGGGYGYTF	TGTGCCAGCAGTGAAGCGCCAGGGGGCGGCTATGGCTACACCTTC	TRBD1	TRBJ1-2	TRBV2	NA
CASSVAASGEETQYF	TGTGCCAGCAGCGTAGCGGCTAGCGGGGAGGAGACCCAGTACTTC	TRBD2	TRBJ2-5	TRBV9	once
CASSPGSGDGNTIYF	TGTGCCAGCAGCCCCGGGTCAGGGGACGGAAACACCATATATTTT	NA	TRBJ1-3	TRBV11-3	NA
CASCPGRGGGRETQYF	TGTGCCAGCTGCCCCGGCCGTGGCGGGGGGAGGGAGACCCAGTACTTC	TRBD2	TRBJ2-5	TRBV6-6	NA
CALRRGTNEKLFF	TGTGCCCTTCGGCGGGGAACTAATGAAAAACTGTTTTTT	NA	TRBJ1-4	TRBV7-9	NA
CASSEFPGEGSYNEQFF	TGTGCCAGCAGTGAATTTCCCGGGGAGGGCTCCTACAATGAGCAGTTCTTC	TRBD2	TRBJ2-1	TRBV25-1	NA
CASSLRGQPQHF	TGTGCCAGCAGTTTACGGGGGCAGCCCCAGCATTTT	NA	TRBJ1-5	TRBV12-3/TRBV12-4	NA
CASSLASGGSGELFF	TGTGCCAGCAGCTTAGCCTCGGGGGGATCCGGGGAGCTGTTTTTT	TRBD2	TRBJ2-2	TRBV7-9	few
CASSHRDPSGEQFF	TGTGCCAGCAGCCATCGGGATCCCTCGGGGGAGCAGTTCTTC	NA	TRBJ2-1	TRBV3-1/TRBV3-2	NA
CASSKTGGNEQFF	TGTGCCAGCAGTAAGACAGGGGGGAATGAGCAGTTCTTC	TRBD1	TRBJ2-1	TRBV11-3	once
CASSVEEAGGYNEQFF	TGTGCCAGCAGCGTAGAGGAAGCGGGGGGGTACAATGAGCAGTTCTTC	TRBD2	TRBJ2-1	TRBV9	NA
CASSQVRWGGRDEQFF	TGCGCCAGCAGCCAAGTGCGATGGGGGGGCCGCGATGAGCAGTTCTTC	NA	TRBJ2-1	TRBV4-3	NA
CASSARSANKRYGYTF	TGTGCCAGCAGCGCCCGATCGGCCAATAAGCGCTATGGCTACACCTTC	NA	TRBJ1-2	TRBV9	NA
CASNMGGGSSYNEQFF	TGTGCCAGTAACATGGGAGGCGGTAGCTCCTACAATGAGCAGTTCTTC	NA	TRBJ2-1	TRBV7-3	NA
CASTFIGRPVGQYF	TGTGCCAGCACCTTCATAGGCAGGCCCGTAGGGCAGTACTTC	NA	TRBJ2-7	TRBV2	NA
CASSLTSGGYEQYF	TGCGCCAGCAGCTTGACTAGCGGGGGCTACGAGCAGTACTTC	TRBD2	TRBJ2-7	TRBV5-1	NA
CASSVSPGLTGELFF	TGTGCCAGCAGCGTCAGCCCAGGGCTCACCGGGGAGCTGTTTTTT	NA	TRBJ2-2	TRBV9	NA
CASSLVGAEAFF	TGTGCCAGCAGTTTGGTTGGGGCAGAAGCTTTCTTT	NA	TRBJ1-1	TRBV12-3/TRBV12-4	NA
CASSYEPGELFF	TGTGCCAGCAGTTACGAGCCCGGGGAGCTGTTTTTT	NA	TRBJ2-2	TRBV6-5	NA
CASSLGPPELKNIQYF	TGTGCCAGCAGCTTAGGGCCCCCAGAACTCAAAAACATTCAGTACTTC	NA	TRBJ2-4	TRBV7-3	NA
CASSSGTANTGELFF	TGCGCCAGCAGCTCCGGGACAGCGAACACCGGGGAGCTGTTTTTT	TRBD1	TRBJ2-2	TRBV5-1	few
CASSQVRWYTDRDCQTQYF	TGTGCCAGCAGCCAAGTTCGGTGGTATACCGACAGGGACTGTCAGACCCAGTACTTC	NA	TRBJ2-5	TRBV3-1/TRBV3-2	NA
CASSPKTGVSTDTQYF	TGTGCCAGCAGCCCGAAGACAGGGGTGAGCACAGATACGCAGTATTTT	TRBD1	TRBJ2-3	TRBV27	NA
CSVGGGWGMNTEAFF	TGCAGCGTTGGCGGGGGGTGGGGTATGAACACTGAAGCTTTCTTT	NA	TRBJ1-1	TRBV29-1	NA
CASSYSRRNTDTQYF	TGTGCCAGCAGTTACTCGCGTAGAAACACAGATACGCAGTATTTT	NA	TRBJ2-3	TRBV6-5	NA
CATSRHTGKGTEAFF	TGTGCCACCAGCAGGCATACAGGGAAGGGCACTGAAGCTTTCTTT	NA	TRBJ1-1	TRBV15	NA
CASSEESAGNTEAFF	TGTGCCAGCAGTGAGGAGAGCGCGGGGAACACTGAAGCTTTCTTT	NA	TRBJ1-1	TRBV6-1	NA
CASSRPPGEGYNEQFF	TGTGCCAGCAGCCGCCCCCCAGGGGAGGGCTACAATGAGCAGTTCTTC	NA	TRBJ2-1	TRBV5-4	NA
CASSLGGGTNEKLFF	TGTGCCAGCAGCTTAGGCGGGGGGACTAATGAAAAACTGTTTTTT	NA	TRBJ1-4	TRBV7-7	NA
CASSDRAGYTF	TGTGCCAGCAGTGACAGGGCCGGCTACACCTTC	TRBD1	TRBJ1-2	TRBV12-3/TRBV12-4	NA
CASSESGTGAFKPQHF	TGTGCCAGCAGCGAGTCCGGGACAGGGGCCTTTAAGCCCCAGCATTTT	TRBD1	TRBJ1-5	TRBV5-6	NA
CASSFRDTEAFF	TGTGCCAGCAGTTTCCGAGACACTGAAGCTTTCTTT	NA	TRBJ1-1	TRBV28	NA
CASRSIRTGGYEQFF	TGTGCCAGCAGATCTATTCGGACAGGGGGCTATGAGCAGTTCTTC	TRBD1	TRBJ2-1	TRBV7-8	NA
CASRGGSPLPYEQYF	TGTGCCAGCAGGGGCGGGTCCCCGCTCCCCTACGAGCAGTACTTC	NA	TRBJ2-7	TRBV6-5	NA
CASSLVGRPGTEAFF	TGTGCCAGCAGCTTAGTGGGCCGCCCTGGCACTGAAGCTTTCTTT	NA	TRBJ1-1	TRBV7-8	NA
CAITSGPNTEAFF	TGTGCCATCACCTCGGGTCCGAACACTGAAGCTTTCTTT	NA	TRBJ1-1	TRBV10-3	NA
CASSTGRGTNYGYTF	TGTGCCAGTAGTACCGGACGGGGAACTAACTATGGCTACACCTTC	NA	TRBJ1-2	TRBV19	NA
CASRPIPYSGNTIYF	TGTGCCAGCAGACCCATCCCCTACTCTGGAAACACCATATATTTT	NA	TRBJ1-3	TRBV6-5	NA
CASSIPGELFF	TGTGCCAGTAGTATCCCAGGGGAGCTGTTTTTT	NA	TRBJ2-2	TRBV19	NA
CASSPSSDYYEQYF	TGTGCCAGCTCACCATCTAGCGACTACTACGAGCAGTACTTC	NA	TRBJ2-7	TRBV18	NA
CASSLASQGAEDTQYF	TGTGCCAGCAGCTTGGCGAGCCAGGGGGCGGAAGATACGCAGTATTTT	TRBD1	TRBJ2-3	TRBV5-8	NA
CASSKIPRDRGLIYGYTF	TGTGCCAGCAGCAAAATCCCCCGGGACAGGGGTTTGATCTATGGCTACACCTTC	TRBD1	TRBJ1-2	TRBV5-4	NA
CASSPRLAGGLTGELFF	TGTGCCAGTAGTCCGAGACTAGCGGGGGGGCTCACCGGGGAGCTGTTTTTT	TRBD2	TRBJ2-2	TRBV19	NA
CASSLDPGSPLHF	TGCGCCAGCAGCTTGGACCCGGGTTCACCCCTCCACTTT	NA	TRBJ1-6	TRBV5-1	NA
CAWTNTFNSPLHF	TGTGCCTGGACCAATACATTCAATTCACCCCTCCACTTT	NA	TRBJ1-6	TRBV30	NA
CASSQGDTLYGYTF	TGTGCCAGCAGCCAGGGGGACACCCTGTATGGCTACACCTTC	NA	TRBJ1-2	TRBV4-2	NA
CASSLFAGNTEAFF	TGCGCCAGCAGCTTGTTTGCGGGGAACACTGAAGCTTTCTTT	NA	TRBJ1-1	TRBV5-1	NA